A single sample is the source of the 25 T cell receptor beta chains below, sequenced in a study of T cells in localized non-small cell lung cancer. The assay was immunoSEQ multiplex PCR, and TCRdb's table has in-frame clones only and misses some. This sample has 3,000 to 4,500 clones; around 21% occur once, and the top ten carry about 5.5%. The sequences come from lung tumor tissue, collected before any cancer treatment. These receptors were obtained from a female donor older than 55 with stage II lung adenocarcinoma.

This clone was found a few times. CDR3 bases: TGTGCCAGCAGCTCGGCGGGACAGGGCATCTCTGGGGCCAACGTCCTGACTTTC. Translating it yields CASSSAGQGISGANVLTF. V and J are TRBV28 and TRBJ2-6; 9 nucleotides agree with TRBD1. Germline loops: CDR1 MDHEN, CDR2 SYDVKM. V lost 6 bases, J lost 0 bases, and 9 bases stayed unmatched. The CDR3 sequence is 18 residues long.

Within the sample, this clone is medium-sized. The chain employs TRBV6-8 and TRBJ2-7; 16 bases match TRBD2. The CDR3 has 13 residues. Looked up from germline, CDR1 is MNHGY and CDR2 is SAAAGT. Trimming at V came to 10 bases and at J to 7 bases, leaving 4 bases not matched to a gene. CDR3 sequence reads: CATGTSGRVEQYF. DNA of the CDR3: TGTGCCACCGGGACTAGCGGGAGGGTTGAGCAGTACTTC.

The chain uses TRBV19 and TRBJ2-1, with 14 bases identical to TRBD2. Trimming at V came to 5 bases and at J to 10 bases, leaving 7 bases not matched to a gene. This CDR3 comprises 15 residues. CDR1 and CDR2 (germline): LNHDA, SQIVND (reference sequence). The chain's CDR3 is CASSVGTSGSSEQFF. The CDR3, as DNA: TGTGCCAGTAGTGTCGGGACTAGCGGGAGTTCAGAGCAGTTCTTC.

This clone was detected only a few times. The V and J genes are TRBV11-3 and TRBJ1-2; perhaps TRBD1 as D (5 bases). Trimming removed 0 bases at V and 2 bases at J, with 7 bases between. This CDR3 comprises 14 residues. Germline V CDR1 and CDR2: SGHNT, YENEEA. The CDR3: CASSLDGDNYGYTF. The CDR3 DNA reads as TGTGCCAGCAGCTTAGACGGGGACAACTATGGCTACACCTTC.

The chain combines TRBV11-3 with TRBJ2-3; D call uncertain. Trimming left V 3 bases short and J 4 bases short, with 11 bases between. This CDR3 spans 14 amino acids. Looked up from germline, CDR1 is SGHNT and CDR2 is YENEEA. The CDR3 is CASSLGPWADTQYF. CDR3 nucleotides: TGTGCCAGCAGCTTGGGCCCGTGGGCAGATACGCAGTATTTT.

The gene calls are TRBV11-3 and TRBJ2-2; D could derive from TRBD1 or TRBD2 (5 bases each). Germline V gene data show CDR1 as SGHNT and CDR2 as YENEEA. Trimming left V 6 bases short and J 6 bases short, with 14 bases between. The CDR3 has 14 amino acids. CDR3 protein: CASRGARGAGELFF. CDR3 DNA sequence: TGTGCCAGCAGAGGGGCCCGAGGGGCCGGGGAGCTGTTTTTT.

The table lists this clone with a few counts. The chain employs TRBV7-7 and TRBJ2-5; 8 bases fit TRBD1. J lost 0 bases, V lost 5 bases, and 5 bases had no gene match. The CDR3 totals 15 residues. CDR1 is SSHAT and CDR2 is FNYEAQ in the germline V gene (reference sequence). The CDR3 protein is CASSLDRGNQETQYF. The CDR3 nucleotides read TGTGCCAGCAGCCTTGACAGGGGCAACCAAGAGACCCAGTACTTC. Based on the CDR3 plus reference TRBV7-7 and TRBJ2-5, the full variable domain is GAGVSQSPRYKVTKRGQDVTLRCDPISSHATLYWYQQALGQGPEFLTYFNYEAQPDKSGLPSDRFSAERPEGSISTLTIQRTEQRDSAMYRCASSLDRGNQETQYFGPGTRLLVL.

This chain uses TRBV11-3 with TRBJ1-1; D might be TRBD1 (5 bases). Germline CDR1 SGHNT, CDR2 YENEEA. This CDR3 has 16 amino acids. Between the trimmed V and J ends, which lost 5 bases and 4 bases, there was a span of 20 bases. The CDR3 loop reads CASSEAKGLLGTEAFF. CDR3 in DNA: TGTGCCAGCAGCGAGGCGAAGGGGTTATTAGGCACTGAAGCTTTCTTT.

This rearrangement joins TRBV29-1 to TRBJ2-5; TRBD1 matches at 9 bases. V dropped 6 bases and J dropped 0; count of bases not matched to a gene: 8. Germline V gene lookup returns CDR1 SQVTM and CDR2 ANQGSEA. The CDR3 contains 15 residues. CDR3 protein: CSVEWDREDQETQYF. The CDR3 DNA sequence: TGCAGCGTGGAATGGGACAGGGAGGACCAAGAGACCCAGTACTTC.

The sample holds a few counts of this clone. The J gene is TRBJ1-1, the V gene TRBV6-8, with D hard to call. The germline V gene encodes CDR1 MNHGY and CDR2 SAAAGT. Trimming took 6 bases from V and 6 from J, leaving 11 bases between them. The CDR3 covers 12 residues. CDR3 coding DNA: TGTGCCAGCAGGCCCTTATTTTCTGAAGCTTTCTTT. Residues: CASRPLFSEAFF.

The V call is TRBV12-5, the J call TRBJ2-2; D is unclear. Germline V gives CDR1 LGHNT, CDR2 FRNRAP. The CDR3 consists of 12 residues. CDR3 nucleotide sequence: TGTGCCAGCAAGATGGACACCGGGGAGCTGTTTTTT. Encoded protein: CASKMDTGELFF.

This clone qualifies as large (0.1 to 1%). V usage is TRBV29-1 and J usage is TRBJ1-1; 9 bases agree with TRBD1. CDR1 is SQVTM and CDR2 is ANQGSEA in the germline V gene. J was trimmed by 10 bases and V by 3 bases; bases with no gene match: 6. The length of the CDR3 is 12 residues. CDR3 amino acids: CSVEGTGYGAFF. The CDR3 DNA is TGCAGCGTTGAGGGGACAGGGTACGGAGCTTTCTTT.

CDR3 DNA sequence: TGCGCCAGCAGCTTGTCAGGACAGTCCTACGAGCAGTACTTC. Translated: CASSLSGQSYEQYF. V gene TRBV5-1 combines with J gene TRBJ2-7; a possible D gene is TRBD1 (6 bases). V lost 1 base and J lost 1, with 9 bases in between. CDR1 SGHRS and CDR2 YFSETQ come from the germline V gene. The CDR3 is 14 amino acids.

This clone came up a few times. The chain joins TRBV25-1 to TRBJ1-2; D not certain. The CDR3 has 12 residues. Trimming stripped 2 bases from V and 10 bases from J, with 11 bases between. Per the germline V gene, CDR1 is MGHDK and CDR2 is SYGVNS. The CDR3 is CASSEGGSAYTF. CDR3 nucleotides: TGTGCCAGCAGTGAAGGTGGGAGTGCCTACACCTTC.

This clone is classed as large. The chain is built from TRBV11-3 and TRBJ2-7; D not certain. V was pared by 3 bases and J by 1 base, with 10 bases between. The CDR3 contains 14 residues. Germline V gives CDR1 SGHNT, CDR2 YENEEA. This chain's CDR3 is CASSLIPESYEQYF. The CDR3 DNA reads as TGTGCCAGCAGCTTGATACCCGAATCCTACGAGCAGTACTTC. Full variable domain (missing parts from reference TRBV11-3 and TRBJ2-7): EAGVVQSPRYKIIEKKQPVAFWCNPISGHNTLYWYLQNLGQGPELLIRYENEEAVDDSQLPKDRFSAERLKGVDSTLKIQPAELGDSAVYLCASSLIPESYEQYFGPGTRLTVT.

The chain is built from TRBV11-3 and TRBJ2-3; TRBD2 is a possible D gene (6 bases). This CDR3 has 16 residues. V shed 3 bases and J shed 2 bases, with 15 bases lying between them. Germline lookup yields CDR1 SGHNT and CDR2 YENEEA. The CDR3 sequence is CASSLGGVGNTDTQYF. In DNA form, the CDR3 reads TGTGCCAGCAGCTTGGGCGGGGTCGGGAACACAGATACGCAGTATTTT.

The chain combines TRBV28 with TRBJ2-3, with 9 bases lining up with TRBD1. Germline V gene sequence: CDR1 MDHEN, CDR2 SYDVKM. V shed 6 bases and J 6 bases; nucleotides not matched to a gene: 10. The CDR3 loop spans 15 amino acids. CDR3 loop: CASRSGQGRSDTQYF. The CDR3 bases are TGTGCCAGCAGGTCGGGACAGGGAAGGTCGGATACGCAGTATTTT.

This clone came up a few times. The J gene is TRBJ2-2, the V gene TRBV6-7; D is uncertain. TRBV6-7 is classed as an ORF, of uncertain function. The V gene lost 7 bases and the J gene lost 6 bases, with 6 bases spanning the gap. This CDR3 is built from 11 residues. CDR3 loop: CASKVAGELFF. CDR3 DNA: TGTGCCAGCAAAGTGGCCGGGGAGCTGTTTTTT.

This chain links TRBV28 with TRBJ1-2; TRBD1 aligns across 10 bases. This CDR3 contains 16 residues. Germline V gene lookup returns CDR1 MDHEN and CDR2 SYDVKM. V was clipped by 2 bases and J by 6 bases; unmatched bases: 9. The CDR3 DNA reads as TGTGCCAGCAGTTTACCGTGGACAGGGGGTAGTCATGGCTACACCTTC. It is translated as CASSLPWTGGSHGYTF.

J is TRBJ2-5 and V is TRBV18; TRBD2 aligns across 7 bases. Germline V gives CDR1 KGHSH, CDR2 LQKENI. This CDR3 is built from 13 residues. Germline trimming cut 3 bases from V and 4 bases from J; bases unmatched to any gene: 2. The CDR3 DNA follows: TGTGCCAGCTCACCCGGCGGGGGAGAGACCCAGTACTTC. This encodes CASSPGGGETQYF.

The J gene is TRBJ2-1, the V gene TRBV5-1, with D perhaps matching TRBD1 (5 bases). Trimming shortened V by 0 bases and J by 7 bases, and 14 bases separated the two germline ends. Germline CDR1 is SGHRS and CDR2 is YFSETQ. There are 15 residues in the CDR3. The CDR3 nucleotides read TGCGCCAGCAGCTTGGGGGGTACGACAGAGAATGAGCAGTTCTTC. It is translated as CASSLGGTTENEQFF.

This clone was detected a few times. The rearrangement links TRBV6-8 to TRBJ1-4, with D possibly matching TRBD1 (6 bases). In germline, CDR1 is MNHGY, CDR2 SAAAGT. Trimming removed 5 bases at V and 7 bases at J, with 14 bases between. CDR3 length equals 14 residues. The CDR3 loop is CASSDAGVGEKLFF. In DNA form, the CDR3 reads TGTGCCAGCAGTGATGCAGGGGTTGGTGAAAAACTGTTTTTT.

By share of the sample, this clone is medium-sized. V is TRBV9 and J is TRBJ1-1; 7 nucleotides match TRBD1. V shed 3 bases, J shed 0 bases, and the junction held 5 bases outside the gene matches. The germline V gene encodes CDR1 SGDLS and CDR2 YYNGEE. This CDR3 is 15 amino acids long. The CDR3 loop reads CASSDSGQMNTEAFF. In nucleotides, the CDR3 is TGTGCCAGCAGCGACTCGGGACAGATGAACACTGAAGCTTTCTTT.

This clone showed up many times. The V call is TRBV11-3, the J call TRBJ2-5; D assignment may be TRBD1 or TRBD2 (5 bases each). The V end lost 5 bases, the J end lost 4 bases, and 17 bases lay between the germline ends. The V gene's germline CDR1 is SGHNT and CDR2 YENEEA. This CDR3 comprises 15 residues. The CDR3 reads CASSPGTATLETQYF. The CDR3, as DNA: TGTGCCAGCAGCCCCGGGACCGCCACTTTAGAGACCCAGTACTTC.

The chain has TRBV19 and TRBJ2-1, with D unclear. The CDR3 consists of 11 residues. The ends were cut back, 5 bases at V and 12 bases at J, with 11 bases in the middle. CDR1 is LNHDA, CDR2 SQIVND, per germline (reference sequence). CDR3 DNA: TGTGCCAGTAGTTCCCTTATTGGGCAGTTCTTC. It is translated as CASSSLIGQFF.